This paragraph reports one TCR beta chain. This clone appeared once. The antigen it binds to is not known. The input lacks base qualities; no much larger clone sits a single base away. This entry is derived from a study of control samples from healthy donors and cancer patients (TCRdb year 2020). The library relied on the immunoSEQ multiplex PCR assay. TCRdb retrieved this table from immuneACCESS and kept in-frame rearrangements only. Not all clones are present; in checked studies, unresolved V genes account for under half, and no reason is known for the remainder. This sample gives about 140,000 clones in total; around 90% of them show up just once. The leading ten clones occupy 10% to 12% of the sample. The specimen sequenced was blood. The receptor's source is a young man in good health.

The DNA sequence is as follows: TGCAGTGCTAGCTCCTCATCTGAAGCTTTCTTT. Protein translation: CSASSSSEAFF. The chain is made from TRBV20-1 and TRBJ1-1; no D gene call is confident. V is clipped by 3 bases and J by 6 bases, and the sequence between their germline boundaries is 8 bases long. Measured from the cysteine to the phenylalanine, the CDR3 is 11 residues long. CDR3 DNA is the only sequence kept; it has 33 bases, read in frame from the first base. CDR1 and CDR2 are read off the germline V gene (reference sequence) as DFQATT and SNEGSKA.